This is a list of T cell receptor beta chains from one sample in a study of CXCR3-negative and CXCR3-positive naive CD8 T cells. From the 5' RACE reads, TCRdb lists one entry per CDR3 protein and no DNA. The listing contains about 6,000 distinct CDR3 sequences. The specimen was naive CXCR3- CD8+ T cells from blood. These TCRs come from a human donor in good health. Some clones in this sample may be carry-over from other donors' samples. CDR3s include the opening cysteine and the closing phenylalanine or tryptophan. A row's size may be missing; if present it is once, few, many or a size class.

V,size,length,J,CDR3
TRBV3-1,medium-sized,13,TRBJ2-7,CASSRNLYYEQYF
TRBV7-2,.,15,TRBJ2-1,CASSYRDSVYNEQFF
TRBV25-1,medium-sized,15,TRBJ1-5,CASSPSTRSNQPQHF
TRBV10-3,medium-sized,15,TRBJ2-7,CAISEGATELLGQYF
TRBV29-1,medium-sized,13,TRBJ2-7,CSVEGALSYEQYF
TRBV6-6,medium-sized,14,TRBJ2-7,CASRAVRDDYEQYF
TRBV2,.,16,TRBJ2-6,CASRLSAEPGANVLTF
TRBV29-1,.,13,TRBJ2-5,CSVRLQGSWTQYF
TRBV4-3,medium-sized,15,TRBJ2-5,CASSQDKGLQETQYF
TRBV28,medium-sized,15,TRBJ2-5,CASSPGAGLQETQYF
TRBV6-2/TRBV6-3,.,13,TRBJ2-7,CASSYGADYEQYF
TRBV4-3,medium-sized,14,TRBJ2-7,CASSTYRDSYEQYF
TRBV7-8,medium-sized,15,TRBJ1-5,CASSHPGQGIQPQHF
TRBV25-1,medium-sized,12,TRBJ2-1,CASSVLINEQFF
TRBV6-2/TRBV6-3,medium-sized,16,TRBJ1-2,CASRSGTSKWGYGYTF
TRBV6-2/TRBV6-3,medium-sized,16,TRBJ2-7,CASSYPGGLAGYEQYF
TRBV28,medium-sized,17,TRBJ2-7,CASSLHKGGTINYEQYF
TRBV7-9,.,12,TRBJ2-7,CASSLGTDEQYF
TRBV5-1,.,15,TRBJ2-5,CASSLVAGRLEAQYF
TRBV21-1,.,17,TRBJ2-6,CASSVRDRGAGANVLTF
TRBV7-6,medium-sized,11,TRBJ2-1,CASSFSNEQFF
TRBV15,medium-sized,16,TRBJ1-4,CATSRARGRTNEKLFF
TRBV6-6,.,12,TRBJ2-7,CASSRQGNEQYF
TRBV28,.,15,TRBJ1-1,CASSGAIVWNTEAFF
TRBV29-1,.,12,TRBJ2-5,CSVDVRIGTQYF
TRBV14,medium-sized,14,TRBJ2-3,CASKDRGAHDTQYF
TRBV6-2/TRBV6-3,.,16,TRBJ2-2,CASSPLAGGDTGELFF
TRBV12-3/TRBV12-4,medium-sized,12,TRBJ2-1,CASRLGRDEQFF
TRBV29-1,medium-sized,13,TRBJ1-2,CSVRGTANYGYTF
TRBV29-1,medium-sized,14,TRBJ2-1,CSGSGGETYNEQFF
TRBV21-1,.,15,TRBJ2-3,CASSKALSVPDTQYF
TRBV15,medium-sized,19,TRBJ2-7,CATSGTPGTGVFGTYEQYF
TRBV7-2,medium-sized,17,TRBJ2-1,CASSFGLAGEVINEQFF
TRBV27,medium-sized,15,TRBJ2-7,CASSPGLAGAEEQYF
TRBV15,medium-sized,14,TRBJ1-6,CATSNYDRNSPLHF
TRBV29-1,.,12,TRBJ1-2,CSVRDSHYGYTF
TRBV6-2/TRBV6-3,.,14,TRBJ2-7,CASSYSNGPYEQYF
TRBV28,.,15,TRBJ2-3,CASSLLLAGNDTQYF
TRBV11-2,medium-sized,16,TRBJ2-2,CASNPTAGPNTGELFF
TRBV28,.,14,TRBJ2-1,CASSPGPTYNEQFF
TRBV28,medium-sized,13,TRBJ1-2,CASSVQGSYGYTF
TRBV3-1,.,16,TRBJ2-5,CASSQERTAAQETQYF
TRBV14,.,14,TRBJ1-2,CASSPTGIDYGYTF
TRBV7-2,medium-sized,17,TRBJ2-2,CASSPPLAGVRAGELFF
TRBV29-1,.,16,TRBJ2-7,CSVEGGPGVHPYEQYF
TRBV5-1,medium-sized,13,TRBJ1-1,CASSSLGSTEAFF